The rows below give T cell receptor beta chains drawn from one sample of a study of shared clonotypes between healthy human individuals. Assay: immunoSEQ multiplex PCR; the TCRdb copy retains only in-frame clones and omits some. The profile shows 850,000 to 1,100,000 clones, approximately 75% of them singletons. Sequencing was carried out using memory CD4+ T cells from PBMCs. The receptor set was obtained from a man aged 18 to 29 in good health. Some clones in this sample may be carry-over from other donors' samples. Each CDR3 is given with its conserved first and last residue. Fields, in order: clone size, J gene, D gene, V gene, CDR3 DNA, CDR3 protein. The D gene is left open where the match is weak. Clone size is shown for a subset of rows, as once, few, many or a class of expanded clone.

clone size: .
J gene: TRBJ2-3
D gene: .
V gene: TRBV7-3
CDR3 DNA: TGTGCCAGCAAACCGGGATATCGGACAGATACGCAGTATTTT
CDR3 protein: CASKPGYRTDTQYF

clone size: few
J gene: TRBJ1-2
D gene: .
V gene: TRBV5-1
CDR3 DNA: TGCGCCAGCAGCTTGGGGAATCAGGACTATGGCTACACCTTC
CDR3 protein: CASSLGNQDYGYTF

clone size: .
J gene: TRBJ2-2
D gene: .
V gene: TRBV10-1
CDR3 DNA: TGCGCCAGCAGTGAGTTACAGGGGAGGACCGGGGAGCTGTTTTTT
CDR3 protein: CASSELQGRTGELFF

clone size: .
J gene: TRBJ1-6
D gene: .
V gene: TRBV30
CDR3 DNA: TGTGCCTGGAGTGTGGCAGGGGTACGCTCACCCCTCCACTTT
CDR3 protein: CAWSVAGVRSPLHF

clone size: .
J gene: TRBJ1-4
D gene: TRBD1
V gene: TRBV5-1
CDR3 DNA: TGCGCCAGCAGCCTGGGGACAGGGGGGCATGAAAAACTGTTTTTT
CDR3 protein: CASSLGTGGHEKLFF

clone size: .
J gene: TRBJ2-1
D gene: .
V gene: TRBV7-2
CDR3 DNA: TGTGCCAGCAGCTTACGGGCGGGCCCTCTTTATGAGCAGTTCTTC
CDR3 protein: CASSLRAGPLYEQFF

clone size: .
J gene: TRBJ2-1
D gene: .
V gene: TRBV14
CDR3 DNA: TGTGCCAGCAGCCAAGAGGTAGTTAGGGGTCGTGTGCGTAATGAGCAGTTCTTC
CDR3 protein: CASSQEVVRGRVRNEQFF

clone size: .
J gene: TRBJ2-3
D gene: TRBD2
V gene: TRBV2
CDR3 DNA: TGTGCCAGCAGCAATCCACTAGCGGGAGGCACAGATACGCAGTATTTT
CDR3 protein: CASSNPLAGGTDTQYF

clone size: .
J gene: TRBJ2-3
D gene: .
V gene: TRBV6-1
CDR3 DNA: TGTGCCAGCAGTGAAGGGGGGGCCACAGATACGCAGTATTTT
CDR3 protein: CASSEGGATDTQYF

clone size: .
J gene: TRBJ2-7
D gene: .
V gene: TRBV28
CDR3 DNA: TGTGCCAGCAGCCACCATCAGGGATCCTACGAGCAGTACTTC
CDR3 protein: CASSHHQGSYEQYF

clone size: few
J gene: TRBJ1-1
D gene: .
V gene: TRBV9
CDR3 DNA: TGTGCCAGCAGCGCGTCGACAGGCTTCATGAACACTGAAGCTTTCTTT
CDR3 protein: CASSASTGFMNTEAFF

clone size: few
J gene: TRBJ1-1
D gene: .
V gene: TRBV5-1
CDR3 DNA: TGCGCCAGCAGCTGGGGGGCAGATGAAGCTTTCTTT
CDR3 protein: CASSWGADEAFF

clone size: .
J gene: TRBJ1-5
D gene: TRBD1
V gene: TRBV15
CDR3 DNA: TGTGCCACCAGCATGGACAGGGTCAACGGCCGGCCCCAGCATTTT
CDR3 protein: CATSMDRVNGRPQHF

clone size: few
J gene: TRBJ2-1
D gene: .
V gene: TRBV14
CDR3 DNA: TGTGCCAGCAGCCAAGATCCTCGGAGTCGGTATGAGCAGTTCTTC
CDR3 protein: CASSQDPRSRYEQFF

clone size: .
J gene: TRBJ1-3
D gene: .
V gene: TRBV5-4
CDR3 DNA: TGTGCCAGCAGCTTGTTGGGAAACACCATATATTTT
CDR3 protein: CASSLLGNTIYF

clone size: .
J gene: TRBJ2-3
D gene: TRBD2
V gene: TRBV4-1
CDR3 DNA: TGCGCCAGCAGACGAGCGGGAGGGGCAGATACGCAGTATTTT
CDR3 protein: CASRRAGGADTQYF

clone size: .
J gene: TRBJ1-5
D gene: .
V gene: TRBV7-2
CDR3 DNA: TGTGCCAGCAGCCTCGGGGGAGTTGAGCCCCAGCATTTT
CDR3 protein: CASSLGGVEPQHF

clone size: .
J gene: TRBJ1-2
D gene: TRBD1
V gene: TRBV18
CDR3 DNA: TGTGCCAGCTCACCGTCGACAGGGGAAGGCTACACCTTC
CDR3 protein: CASSPSTGEGYTF

clone size: .
J gene: TRBJ2-7
D gene: TRBD2
V gene: TRBV27
CDR3 DNA: TGTGCCAGCAGTTCCACTAGCGGGAGGTTCTACGAGCAGTACTTC
CDR3 protein: CASSSTSGRFYEQYF

clone size: .
J gene: TRBJ2-7
D gene: TRBD1
V gene: TRBV14
CDR3 DNA: TGTGCCAGCAGCCCGTTATTGGGACAGGGAACCTACGAGCAGTACTTC
CDR3 protein: CASSPLLGQGTYEQYF

clone size: .
J gene: TRBJ2-1
D gene: TRBD2
V gene: TRBV6-4
CDR3 DNA: TGTGCCAGCAGTGACACAGCGGGAGCCGTAAGGCAGTTCTTC
CDR3 protein: CASSDTAGAVRQFF

clone size: .
J gene: TRBJ2-5
D gene: TRBD2
V gene: TRBV7-2
CDR3 DNA: TGTGCCAGCAGCTCCCGGGACCCGGGAGGGACCCAGTACTTC
CDR3 protein: CASSSRDPGGTQYF

clone size: .
J gene: TRBJ1-2
D gene: TRBD1
V gene: TRBV5-1
CDR3 DNA: TGCGCCAGCAGCTTGGACAGGGGACGTTACGGCTACACCTTC
CDR3 protein: CASSLDRGRYGYTF

clone size: .
J gene: TRBJ2-7
D gene: TRBD2
V gene: TRBV2
CDR3 DNA: TGTGCCAGCAGTGTGGGACTATTCTACGAGCAGTACTTC
CDR3 protein: CASSVGLFYEQYF

clone size: .
J gene: TRBJ2-2
D gene: TRBD1
V gene: TRBV14
CDR3 DNA: TGTGCCAGCAGTGGGCTCCGGGACAGGGGATCGGCCGGGGAGCTGTTTTTT
CDR3 protein: CASSGLRDRGSAGELFF

clone size: .
J gene: TRBJ2-5
D gene: TRBD2
V gene: TRBV4-2
CDR3 DNA: TGTGCCAGCAGCCAAGTTAAACTAGCGGGGGGACAAGAGACCCAGTACTTC
CDR3 protein: CASSQVKLAGGQETQYF

clone size: few
J gene: TRBJ1-1
D gene: .
V gene: TRBV28
CDR3 DNA: TGTGCCAGCGGTGGGAGGGGGAACACTGAAGCTTTCTTT
CDR3 protein: CASGGRGNTEAFF

clone size: few
J gene: TRBJ2-5
D gene: .
V gene: TRBV5-4
CDR3 DNA: TGTGCCAGCAGCTTGCCCGGACGGTTACAAGAGACCCAGTACTTC
CDR3 protein: CASSLPGRLQETQYF

clone size: once
J gene: TRBJ2-3
D gene: TRBD2
V gene: TRBV5-1
CDR3 DNA: TGCGCCAGCAGCTCTAGCGGGGCCCTCACAGATACGCAGTATTTT
CDR3 protein: CASSSSGALTDTQYF

clone size: .
J gene: TRBJ2-5
D gene: .
V gene: TRBV19
CDR3 DNA: TGTGCCAGTAGTATCGGGCGGGGCCCCCAAGAGACCCAGTACTTC
CDR3 protein: CASSIGRGPQETQYF

clone size: .
J gene: TRBJ1-2
D gene: TRBD1
V gene: TRBV7-8
CDR3 DNA: TGTGCCAGCAGCTCACGGGACAGGGTTTCTAACTATGGCTACACCTTC
CDR3 protein: CASSSRDRVSNYGYTF

clone size: few
J gene: TRBJ2-5
D gene: .
V gene: TRBV5-1
CDR3 DNA: TGCGCCAGCAGCGACTTGGAGACCCAGTACTTC
CDR3 protein: CASSDLETQYF

clone size: once
J gene: TRBJ2-1
D gene: TRBD1
V gene: TRBV7-9
CDR3 DNA: TGTGCCAGCGCCGCTGTATGGGGGACAGGGGGCAATGAGCAGTTCTTC
CDR3 protein: CASAAVWGTGGNEQFF

clone size: .
J gene: TRBJ1-2
D gene: .
V gene: TRBV7-9
CDR3 DNA: TGTGCCAGCAGCCCATCAAGGGTAAGGGACGGCTACACCTTC
CDR3 protein: CASSPSRVRDGYTF

clone size: .
J gene: TRBJ1-2
D gene: .
V gene: TRBV7-2
CDR3 DNA: TGTGCCAGCAGCTTTAGTACCACGACAGCTAACTATGGCTACACCTTC
CDR3 protein: CASSFSTTTANYGYTF

clone size: .
J gene: TRBJ2-7
D gene: TRBD1
V gene: TRBV10-3
CDR3 DNA: TGTGCCATCAGTGGGTCCCAGGACAGGGGTAGGGTAAAGTACGAGCAGTACTTC
CDR3 protein: CAISGSQDRGRVKYEQYF

clone size: .
J gene: TRBJ1-3
D gene: .
V gene: TRBV5-1
CDR3 DNA: TGCGCCAGCAGCCCCGGTGCGTCCCCATCTGGAAACACCATATATTTT
CDR3 protein: CASSPGASPSGNTIYF

clone size: .
J gene: TRBJ2-1
D gene: TRBD2
V gene: TRBV4-2
CDR3 DNA: TGTGCCAGCAGCCAGGAACCAAGCGGGAGCCACTACAATGAGCAGTTCTTC
CDR3 protein: CASSQEPSGSHYNEQFF

clone size: .
J gene: TRBJ2-7
D gene: .
V gene: TRBV6-5
CDR3 DNA: TGTGCCAGCAGGGATAGACAGGACGAGCAGTACTTC
CDR3 protein: CASRDRQDEQYF

clone size: .
J gene: TRBJ2-4
D gene: .
V gene: TRBV27
CDR3 DNA: TGTGCCAGCAGTTCTACAGGGTACCTTGGGATTCAGTACTTC
CDR3 protein: CASSSTGYLGIQYF

clone size: few
J gene: TRBJ2-7
D gene: TRBD1
V gene: TRBV28
CDR3 DNA: TGTGCCAGCAGTTGGGGACAGGGCTACGAGCAGTACTTC
CDR3 protein: CASSWGQGYEQYF

clone size: .
J gene: TRBJ2-7
D gene: TRBD1
V gene: TRBV5-1
CDR3 DNA: TGCGCCAGCAGCTTGGTAGGGACAGCTAACTACGAGCAGTACTTC
CDR3 protein: CASSLVGTANYEQYF

clone size: .
J gene: TRBJ2-1
D gene: .
V gene: TRBV18
CDR3 DNA: TGTGCCAGCTCACCACAAGGATCAACCACTAACAATGAGCAGTTCTTC
CDR3 protein: CASSPQGSTTNNEQFF

clone size: .
J gene: TRBJ1-5
D gene: .
V gene: TRBV4-2
CDR3 DNA: TGTGCCAGCAGCCAAGTCAAGCAGGGCGGCGTAAATCAGCCCCAGCATTTT
CDR3 protein: CASSQVKQGGVNQPQHF

clone size: .
J gene: TRBJ2-5
D gene: .
V gene: TRBV5-6
CDR3 DNA: TGTGCCAGCAGCAAAGCCGGGGGCGGAGAGACCCAGTACTTC
CDR3 protein: CASSKAGGGETQYF

clone size: .
J gene: TRBJ2-7
D gene: TRBD2
V gene: TRBV6-6
CDR3 DNA: TGTGCCAGCCTCAGGGGACTAGCGGGAGACGAGCAGTACTTC
CDR3 protein: CASLRGLAGDEQYF

clone size: few
J gene: TRBJ2-3
D gene: .
V gene: TRBV5-1
CDR3 DNA: TGCGCCAGCAGCTTTGAGGGGCGCGGCACAGATACGCAGTATTTT
CDR3 protein: CASSFEGRGTDTQYF

clone size: .
J gene: TRBJ2-7
D gene: .
V gene: TRBV30
CDR3 DNA: TGTGCCTGGAGTGCGCTTGGGCGCGAGCAGTACTTC
CDR3 protein: CAWSALGREQYF

clone size: once
J gene: TRBJ2-3
D gene: .
V gene: TRBV11-3
CDR3 DNA: TGTGCCAGCAGCCGAGGAGTGTCCAGAAGCACAGATACGCAGTATTTT
CDR3 protein: CASSRGVSRSTDTQYF

clone size: .
J gene: TRBJ1-5
D gene: TRBD1
V gene: TRBV28
CDR3 DNA: TGTGCCAGCAGTCAGGGGGATCAGCCCCAGCATTTT
CDR3 protein: CASSQGDQPQHF

clone size: .
J gene: TRBJ2-7
D gene: .
V gene: TRBV5-1
CDR3 DNA: TGCGCCAGCAGCCTCCGCAGGGGCGCAGCCTACGAGCAGTACTTC
CDR3 protein: CASSLRRGAAYEQYF

clone size: once
J gene: TRBJ2-3
D gene: .
V gene: TRBV7-2
CDR3 DNA: TGTGCCAGCAGCTCCGGACAGCCCACAGATACGCAGTATTTT
CDR3 protein: CASSSGQPTDTQYF

clone size: .
J gene: TRBJ1-4
D gene: .
V gene: TRBV18
CDR3 DNA: TGTGCCAGCTCTCTGGGGAGCCCAGCAACTAATGAAAAACTGTTTTTT
CDR3 protein: CASSLGSPATNEKLFF

clone size: .
J gene: TRBJ1-2
D gene: .
V gene: TRBV9
CDR3 DNA: TGTGCCAGCAGCCCCGCCATTAATCGTGGCTACACCTTC
CDR3 protein: CASSPAINRGYTF